A selection of T cell receptor beta chains follows, all from one sample in a study of PD-1 blockade in mismatch repair-deficient tumors. TCRdb's table, derived via immunoSEQ multiplex PCR, lists solely in-frame clones and lacks some. The table includes about 16,000 clones, about four fifths detected once. The source was PBMCs, collected 4 weeks after starting pembrolizumab. These receptors came from an adult with mismatch repair-deficient cancer. CDR3s include the opening cysteine and the closing phenylalanine or tryptophan. Fields, in order: clone size, V gene, J gene, D gene, CDR3 DNA, CDR3 protein. D genes are given only for firm matches. Size tells how often a clone was seen (once, few, many) or the class of an expanded clone, and some rows leave it out.

.	TRBV7-2	TRBJ2-5	TRBD2	TGTGCCAGCAGCTTATGGGGGGGAGAGACCCAGTACTTC	CASSLWGGETQYF
few	TRBV9	TRBJ2-7	TRBD1	TGTGCCAGCAGCGTACAGGGGGTTCCCTACGAGCAGTACTTC	CASSVQGVPYEQYF
.	TRBV10-2	TRBJ1-2	TRBD1	TGCGCCAGCAGCAAGGGACAGGAGTATGGCTACACCTTC	CASSKGQEYGYTF
.	TRBV30	TRBJ1-3	.	TGTGCCTGCCCACAGGCGTCACTCTCTGGAAACACCATATATTTT	CACPQASLSGNTIYF
.	TRBV12-2	TRBJ2-7	.	TGTGCAAGTCGCAAGAGGACTAGCGGGAATTTATCCCCCTACGAGCAGTACTTC	CASRKRTSGNLSPYEQYF
.	TRBV6-1	TRBJ2-4	TRBD2	TGTGCCAGCAGTTTTAGCGGGAGCGGCAAAAACATTCAGTACTTC	CASSFSGSGKNIQYF
.	TRBV7-2	TRBJ1-1	TRBD1	TGTGCCAGCAGCAGGACAGGGGACAGGGTGAACACTGAAGCTTTCTTT	CASSRTGDRVNTEAFF
few	TRBV7-9	TRBJ2-7	TRBD1	TGTGCCAGCAGCTACCGGGACAGCTCCTACGAGCAGTACTTC	CASSYRDSSYEQYF
.	TRBV6-5	TRBJ2-2	.	TGTGCCAGCGTTTCTATTAACACCGGGGAGCTGTTTTTT	CASVSINTGELFF
.	TRBV30	TRBJ2-7	TRBD2	TGTGCCTGGAGTGTAATACTAGCGGGAGCTGGCGAGCAGTACTTC	CAWSVILAGAGEQYF
.	TRBV27	TRBJ2-3	TRBD2	TGTGCCAGCAGTCCCCTTAGGGGAGGGAGTACAGATACGCAGTATTTT	CASSPLRGGSTDTQYF
.	TRBV28	TRBJ2-7	.	TGTGCCAGCAGTACGAACCAAATAGCCGAGCAGTACTTC	CASSTNQIAEQYF
.	TRBV13	TRBJ2-7	TRBD2	TGTGCCAGCAGCTCCGGACTAGACGAGCAGTACTTC	CASSSGLDEQYF
.	TRBV12-5	TRBJ2-7	.	TGTGCTAGTGGTTCCACAGGGGGGGCCTACGAGCAGTACTTC	CASGSTGGAYEQYF
.	TRBV18	TRBJ1-5	.	TGTGCCAGCTCACCGCCCGTACAGGGCACAGGGCAGCCCCAGCATTTT	CASSPPVQGTGQPQHF
.	TRBV11-1	TRBJ2-1	TRBD2	TGTGCCAGCAGCTTAAGGCCTAGCGGGCAGTTCTTC	CASSLRPSGQFF
.	TRBV28	TRBJ1-5	.	TGTGCCAGCTGGCCCAGGGGACAGCCCCAGCATTTT	CASWPRGQPQHF
.	TRBV30	TRBJ1-5	.	TGTGCCTGGAGTGGGGGGGTGACGAATCAGCCCCAGCATTTT	CAWSGGVTNQPQHF
once	TRBV27	TRBJ2-1	.	TGTGCCAGCAGGGCGGGACTTTTGGTTTACAATGAGCAGTTCTTC	CASRAGLLVYNEQFF
.	TRBV19	TRBJ1-2	.	TGTGCCAGTAGTAGGACATCACGCTATGGCTACACCTTC	CASSRTSRYGYTF
.	TRBV27	TRBJ2-7	TRBD1	TGTGCCAGCAGTCCCCAGGGACAGCCTCGTTACGAGCAGTACTTC	CASSPQGQPRYEQYF
.	TRBV28	TRBJ2-1	TRBD2	TGTGCCAGCAGGAAGAGCGGGAGTTACAATGAGCAGTTCTTC	CASRKSGSYNEQFF
.	TRBV28	TRBJ1-5	.	TGTGCCAGCAGTTCTGGGGCAGCCTTTAATCAGCCCCAGCATTTT	CASSSGAAFNQPQHF
.	TRBV18	TRBJ1-1	TRBD1	TGTGCCAGCTCACCCAGACAGGGAGAAGCTTTCTTT	CASSPRQGEAFF
medium-sized	TRBV5-1	TRBJ2-7	TRBD1	TGCGCCAGCAGCTTGGGGACAGGTCCCGCCTACGAGCAGTACTTC	CASSLGTGPAYEQYF
.	TRBV6-5	TRBJ1-1	TRBD1	TGTGCCAGCAGCCGGACAGGGGGCACTGAAGCTTTCTTT	CASSRTGGTEAFF
.	TRBV28	TRBJ2-3	TRBD1	TGTGCCAGCAGCCACAGGGGGCAAGATACGCAGTATTTT	CASSHRGQDTQYF
.	TRBV20-1	TRBJ2-7	.	TGCAGTGCTCTACTAGCCTACGAGCAGTACTTC	CSALLAYEQYF
.	TRBV29-1	TRBJ1-1	.	TGCAGCGTCAGACAGCGAGTGTCGAACACTGAAGCTTTCTTT	CSVRQRVSNTEAFF
once	TRBV5-1	TRBJ2-2	TRBD2	TGCGCCAGCAGCCCGACGGTACTAGCGGGGACTTCGAACACCGGGGAGCTGTTTTTT	CASSPTVLAGTSNTGELFF
.	TRBV5-1	TRBJ2-5	TRBD2	TGCGCCAGCAGCCCTTTGGGGAAACTCTCCCTAGCGGAGCAAGAGACCCAGTACTTC	CASSPLGKLSLAEQETQYF
.	TRBV9	TRBJ1-3	.	TGTGCCAGCAGCGTAGCGTTCAGGGCTGACACCATATATTTT	CASSVAFRADTIYF
.	TRBV7-2	TRBJ1-6	.	TGTGCCAGCAGCTTAATTCAGGGGAAGAGTTCACCCCTCCACTTT	CASSLIQGKSSPLHF
.	TRBV1	TRBJ1-1	.	TGCACCAGCAGCCTTTATAGGACAGACAAGAACACTGAAGCTTTCTTT	CTSSLYRTDKNTEAFF
.	TRBV5-1	TRBJ1-1	.	TGCGCCAGCAGCTTGGGACCCGATAGGGAGGCTTTCTTT	CASSLGPDREAFF
.	TRBV2	TRBJ1-5	TRBD1	TGTGCCAGCAGCTTGACAGGGGCGCGGCAGCCCCAGCATTTT	CASSLTGARQPQHF
.	TRBV29-1	TRBJ2-4	.	TGCAGCGTTTGGGAGGGGGGGAACATTCAGTACTTC	CSVWEGGNIQYF
.	TRBV5-4	TRBJ2-2	.	TGTGCCAGCAGCTTGGGGCAGGACACCGGGGAGCTGTTTTTT	CASSLGQDTGELFF
.	TRBV5-1	TRBJ1-3	.	TGCGCCAGCAGCAGGGACTTTATTTCTGGAAACACCATATATTTT	CASSRDFISGNTIYF